This TCR beta chain was recorded in a study of blood T cell repertoires in COVID-19 (dated by TCRdb to 2020 to 2022). In terms of the full investigation: Samples from collaborators originated in the United States, Italy and Spain and spanned both the acute and convalescent phases of COVID-19. The prospective study material was composed of cDNA or gDNA derived from T cells, B-cell-depleted T cells, or PBMCs. The dataset comprised deeply sampled blood TCRbeta repertoires from subjects exposed to, actively infected with, or recovered from COVID-19. The repertoires were released in a freely available public database meant as a resource for research on the immune response to SARS-CoV-2. Samples were obtained from the ongoing ImmuneRACE study (first 160 participants) and from 1,254 subjects provided by 6 global collaborators. Sample metadata almost always included a de-identified subject ID, COVID-19 status, age in years and sex. Where available, HLA class I and class II types were obtained from metadata supplied by the sample provider rather than from assay-based typing. What the research found in general, with its limitations: The amount of clinical and demographic metadata varied by source and participant and was provided uncurated.

TCRbeta CDR3 regions were amplified from genomic DNA using the immunoSEQ Assay, a bias-controlled multiplex PCR. For the original study's pipeline: The number of nucleated cells in each sample was estimated by amplification of reference gene primers within the assay. To quantify the absolute abundance of each unique TCRbeta CDR3 rearrangement, sequence reads were collapsed and filtered. Productive Simpson clonality was computed per sample as the square root of Simpson's diversity index over productive rearrangements. TCRdb limited this immuneACCESS table to in-frame rearrangements with V and J called. A share of clones is missing; checked studies link under half to unresolved V genes, and the rest is unexplained. V, J and clone size are those of that table, while D and trimming were read from the DNA. Counted in this sample were around 320,000 clones; roughly 89% of them appeared once. Together, the top ten hold over 3.5% of the sample.

Enrolling through a virtual design, the prospective study's participants ranged in age from roughly 18 to 100 years and lived across 24 United States geographic areas. To assign participants to cohorts, the prospective study relied on clinical history that participants themselves reported in a screening survey and a study questionnaire. In the prospective study, mobile phlebotomists collected whole blood, serum and a nasopharyngeal or oropharyngeal swab from each participant. Prospective study participants could optionally give additional blood draws and questionnaires over an approximately two-month period. Before DNA extraction, blood samples from the prospective study were shipped at room temperature or frozen. Measured from the cysteine to the phenylalanine, the CDR3 is 15 residues long. This entry keeps only the CDR3 DNA: 45 bases, framed from base 1. V trim: 6 bases; J trim: 5 bases; unmatched bases: 5. CDR1 MRHNA and CDR2 SNTAGT were looked up in the germline V gene.

Remarks on this clone: There is no known antigen for this receptor. No base quality information exists; no much larger clone differs at one position.

The source is a woman under 30 with acute COVID-19. The V and J genes are TRBV6-4 and TRBJ1-6; 9 of the junction bases match TRBD1. The sample comprised PBMCs or T cells enriched from blood (not recorded which). The DNA reads TGTGCCAGCAGCGAACAGGGGGCCGATAATTCACCCCTCCACTTT. It codes for CASSEQGADNSPLHF.